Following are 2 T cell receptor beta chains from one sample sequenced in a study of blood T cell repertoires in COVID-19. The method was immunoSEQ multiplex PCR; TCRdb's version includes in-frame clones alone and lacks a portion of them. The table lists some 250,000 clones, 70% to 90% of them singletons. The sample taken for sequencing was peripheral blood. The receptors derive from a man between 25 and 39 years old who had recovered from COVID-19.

DNA for the CDR3: TGTGCCAGCAGTTATTCCGGGACAGGTAATCAGCCCCAGCATTTT. It translates to CASSYSGTGNQPQHF. The V gene is TRBV6-5, the J gene TRBJ1-5; 8 bases fit TRBD1. After removal of 3 bases from V and 4 bases from J, the junction contained 5 bases not matched to a gene. CDR1 and CDR2 (germline): MNHEY, SVGAGI. The CDR3 is 15 amino acids.

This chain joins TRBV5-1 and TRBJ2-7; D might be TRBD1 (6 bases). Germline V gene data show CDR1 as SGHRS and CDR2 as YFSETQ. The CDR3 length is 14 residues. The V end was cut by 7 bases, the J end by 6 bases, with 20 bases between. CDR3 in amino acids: CASWGIYWGLEQYF. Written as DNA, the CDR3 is TGCGCCAGCTGGGGTATATACTGGGGGCTCGAGCAGTACTTC.